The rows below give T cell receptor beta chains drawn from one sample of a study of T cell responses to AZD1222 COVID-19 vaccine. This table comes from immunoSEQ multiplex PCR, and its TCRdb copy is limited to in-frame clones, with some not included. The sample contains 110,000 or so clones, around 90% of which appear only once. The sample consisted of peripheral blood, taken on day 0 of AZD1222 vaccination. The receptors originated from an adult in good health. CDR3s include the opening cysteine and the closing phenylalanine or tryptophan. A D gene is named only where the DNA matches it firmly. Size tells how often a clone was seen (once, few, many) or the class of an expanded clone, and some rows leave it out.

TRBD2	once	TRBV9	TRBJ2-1	CASSPPGTTTNEQFF	TGTGCCAGCAGCCCACCGGGGACTACGACCAATGAGCAGTTCTTC
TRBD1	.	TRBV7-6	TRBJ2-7	CASSLIRDRNGYEQYF	TGTGCCAGCAGCTTAATCCGGGACAGAAACGGCTACGAGCAGTACTTC
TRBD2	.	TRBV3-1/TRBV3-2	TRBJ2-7	CASSRGLAGAGYEQYF	TGTGCCAGCAGCCGGGGACTAGCGGGAGCTGGGTACGAGCAGTACTTC
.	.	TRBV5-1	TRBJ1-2	CASSLLTGSNYGYTF	TGCGCCAGCAGCCTCTTAACAGGGTCTAACTATGGCTACACCTTC
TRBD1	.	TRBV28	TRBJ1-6	CASSGTGLSYNSPLHF	TGTGCCAGCAGTGGGACAGGGCTTTCTTATAATTCACCCCTCCACTTT
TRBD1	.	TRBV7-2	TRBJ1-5	CASRPSGTANQPQHF	TGTGCCAGCAGACCATCCGGGACAGCTAATCAGCCCCAGCATTTT
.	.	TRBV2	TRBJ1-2	CASTMTQVYGYTF	TGTGCCAGCACCATGACTCAGGTCTATGGCTACACCTTC
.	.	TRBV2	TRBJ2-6	CASSETGPGANVLTF	TGTGCCAGCAGCGAGACTGGCCCTGGGGCCAACGTCCTGACTTTC
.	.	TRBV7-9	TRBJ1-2	CASSRYPYGYTF	TGTGCCAGCAGCCGTTACCCCTATGGCTACACCTTC
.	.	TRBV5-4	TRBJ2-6	CASSLPAHGSGANVLTF	TGTGCCAGCAGCTTGCCAGCCCACGGGTCGGGGGCCAACGTCCTGACTTTC
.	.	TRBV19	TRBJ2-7	CASSKGGLDSYEQYF	TGTGCCAGTAGTAAGGGTGGGCTTGACTCCTACGAGCAGTACTTC
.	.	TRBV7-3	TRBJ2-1	CASSYAGSSYNEQFF	TGTGCCAGCAGCTACGCAGGAAGCTCCTACAATGAGCAGTTCTTC
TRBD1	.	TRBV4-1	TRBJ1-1	CASSQDGQGAFTEAFF	TGCGCCAGCAGCCAAGATGGGCAGGGGGCCTTCACTGAAGCTTTCTTT
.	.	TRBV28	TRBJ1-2	CASSLVGYGYTF	TGTGCCAGCAGTTTAGTTGGCTATGGCTACACCTTC
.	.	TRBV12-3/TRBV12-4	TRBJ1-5	CASSFRSGAEHF	TGTGCCAGCAGTTTTCGGAGTGGAGCGGAACATTTT
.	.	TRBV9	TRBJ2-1	CASSPDLGIRSGEQFF	TGTGCCAGCAGCCCAGACTTGGGCATACGCTCGGGTGAGCAGTTCTTC
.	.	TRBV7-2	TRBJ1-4	CASSFGGGNEKLFF	TGTGCCAGCAGTTTTGGGGGGGGGAACGAAAAACTGTTTTTT
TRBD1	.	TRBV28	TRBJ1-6	CASSLPGQQHSPLHF	TGTGCCAGCAGTTTACCGGGACAGCAGCATTCACCCCTCCACTTT
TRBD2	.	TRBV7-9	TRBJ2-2	CASSLLAGVSGELFF	TGTGCCAGCAGCTTACTAGCGGGAGTATCCGGGGAGCTGTTTTTT
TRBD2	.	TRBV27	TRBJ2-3	CASSLLAGGEDTQYF	TGTGCCAGCAGTTTATTAGCGGGGGGCGAAGATACGCAGTATTTT
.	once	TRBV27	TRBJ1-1	CASSLQIGTEAFF	TGTGCCAGCAGTTTACAGATCGGGACTGAAGCTTTCTTT
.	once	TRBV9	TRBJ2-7	CASSVTQSSYEQYF	TGTGCCAGCAGCGTAACCCAGAGCTCCTACGAGCAGTACTTC
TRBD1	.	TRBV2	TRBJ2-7	CASEGTGGHEQYF	TGTGCCAGCGAAGGGACAGGGGGACACGAGCAGTACTTC
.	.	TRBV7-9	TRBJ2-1	CASSLDSRNEQFF	TGTGCCAGCAGCTTAGACAGTAGGAATGAGCAGTTCTTC
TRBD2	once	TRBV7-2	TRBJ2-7	CASSPLAGTYEQYF	TGTGCCAGCAGCCCACTAGCGGGGACCTACGAGCAGTACTTC
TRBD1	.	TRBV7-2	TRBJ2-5	CASSQDTGAQETQYF	TGTGCCAGCAGTCAGGATACAGGGGCCCAAGAGACCCAGTACTTC
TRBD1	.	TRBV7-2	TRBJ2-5	CASSLGIDRGRETQYF	TGTGCCAGCAGCTTAGGGATAGACAGGGGGCGAGAGACCCAGTACTTC
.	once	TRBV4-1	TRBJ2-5	CASSQGPGEETQYF	TGCGCCAGCAGCCAAGGTCCGGGAGAAGAGACCCAGTACTTC
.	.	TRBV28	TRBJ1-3	CASTLGGVGNTIYF	TGTGCCAGCACCCTAGGGGGGGTAGGAAACACCATATATTTT
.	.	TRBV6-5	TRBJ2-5	CASSSAETQYF	TGTGCCAGCAGCTCAGCAGAGACCCAGTACTTC
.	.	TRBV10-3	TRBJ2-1	CAISEGSYNEQFF	TGTGCCATCAGTGAGGGGTCGTACAATGAGCAGTTCTTC
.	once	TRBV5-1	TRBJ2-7	CASSSASSYEQYF	TGCGCCAGCAGCTCAGCGTCATCCTACGAGCAGTACTTC
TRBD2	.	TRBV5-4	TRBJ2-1	CASSLVVAGANEQFF	TGTGCCAGCAGCTTGGTGGTAGCGGGAGCCAATGAGCAGTTCTTC
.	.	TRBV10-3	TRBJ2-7	CAISPGSYEQYF	TGTGCCATCAGCCCGGGCTCCTACGAGCAGTACTTC
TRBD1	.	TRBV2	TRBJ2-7	CASSFRDSSYEQYF	TGTGCCAGCAGTTTCCGGGACAGCTCCTACGAGCAGTACTTC
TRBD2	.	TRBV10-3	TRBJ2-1	CAISESPSGPYNEQFF	TGTGCCATCAGTGAGTCACCTAGCGGTCCCTACAATGAGCAGTTCTTC
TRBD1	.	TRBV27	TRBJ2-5	CASSRGTGVSETQYF	TGTGCCAGCAGTAGAGGGACAGGGGTCTCGGAGACCCAGTACTTC
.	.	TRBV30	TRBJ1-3	CAWSVQPGNTIYF	TGTGCCTGGAGTGTACAGCCTGGAAACACCATATATTTT
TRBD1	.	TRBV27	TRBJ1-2	CASSLSEGAGYTF	TGTGCCAGCAGTTTATCTGAGGGGGCGGGCTACACCTTC
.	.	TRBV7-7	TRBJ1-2	CASESRGPNYGYTF	TGTGCCAGCGAAAGCCGGGGACCTAACTATGGCTACACCTTC
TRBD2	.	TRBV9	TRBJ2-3	CASRGLAGGPEGTDTQYF	TGTGCCAGCAGAGGACTAGCGGGAGGGCCGGAGGGCACAGATACGCAGTATTTT
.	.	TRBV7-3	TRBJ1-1	CASSSRGPTEAFF	TGTGCCAGCAGCTCGCGGGGGCCCACTGAAGCTTTCTTT
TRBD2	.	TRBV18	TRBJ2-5	CASSPRSGTSIQTQYF	TGTGCCAGCTCACCACGGAGCGGGACCAGCATACAGACCCAGTACTTC
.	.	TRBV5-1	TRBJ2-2	CASSLVFNTGELFF	TGCGCCAGCAGCTTGGTTTTTAACACCGGGGAGCTGTTTTTT
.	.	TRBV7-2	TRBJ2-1	CASSPLAASYNEQFF	TGTGCCAGCAGCCCCTTAGCGGCCTCCTACAATGAGCAGTTCTTC
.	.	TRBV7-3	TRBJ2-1	CASSPRGLYNEQFF	TGTGCCAGCAGCCCCCGCGGGCTCTACAATGAGCAGTTCTTC
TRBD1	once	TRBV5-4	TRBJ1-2	CASSNTGTGQGYTF	TGTGCCAGCAGCAATACCGGGACAGGGCAGGGCTACACCTTC
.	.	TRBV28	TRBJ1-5	CASSLWGVDNQPQHF	TGTGCCAGCAGTTTATGGGGTGTCGACAATCAGCCCCAGCATTTT
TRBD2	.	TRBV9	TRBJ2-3	CASSGRAGEIDTQYF	TGTGCCAGCAGCGGCCGAGCGGGAGAGATAGATACGCAGTATTTT
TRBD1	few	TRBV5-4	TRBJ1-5	CASTRTGAQHF	TGTGCCAGCACCCGGACAGGGGCCCAGCATTTT
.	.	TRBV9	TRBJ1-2	CASSVVHEIGYTF	TGTGCCAGCAGCGTAGTCCACGAGATCGGCTACACCTTC
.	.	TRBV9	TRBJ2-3	CASSVRATGTDTQYF	TGTGCCAGCAGCGTACGAGCGACGGGTACAGATACGCAGTATTTT
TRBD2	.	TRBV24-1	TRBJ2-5	CATSDYGLAGLKETQYF	TGTGCCACCAGTGACTACGGACTAGCGGGATTGAAGGAGACCCAGTACTTC
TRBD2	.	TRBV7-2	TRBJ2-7	CASSSTSGFYEQYF	TGTGCCAGCAGCTCGACTAGCGGGTTCTACGAGCAGTACTTC
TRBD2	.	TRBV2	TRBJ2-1	CAGTSGANRDNEQFF	TGTGCCGGGACTAGCGGGGCTAACAGGGACAATGAGCAGTTCTTC
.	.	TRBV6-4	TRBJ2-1	CASSADSSYNEQFF	TGTGCCAGCAGTGCGGACAGCTCCTACAATGAGCAGTTCTTC
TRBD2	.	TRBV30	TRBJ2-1	CAWSRIAGGREQFF	TGTGCCTGGAGTAGAATAGCGGGAGGAAGGGAGCAGTTCTTC